A selection of T cell receptor beta chains follows, all from one sample in a study of PD-1 blockade in classical Hodgkin lymphoma. The protocol was immunoSEQ multiplex PCR, while the TCRdb copy is restricted to in-frame clones and leaves out a portion. The repertoire holds about 46,000 clones, roughly 73% seen once, with 11% in the top ten. The sample was peripheral blood mononuclear cells (PBMCs), taken at baseline. The receptor set was obtained from a human donor with classical Hodgkin lymphoma. Both conserved end residues are part of each CDR3. D genes are given only for firm matches. The size entry is marked missing in some rows and otherwise reads once, few, many or a size class.

j_call d_call clone_size v_call cdr3_aa cdr3_nt
TRBJ2-5 . . TRBV19 CASSIVPGQGRETQYF TGTGCCAGTAGTATAGTCCCGGGACAAGGACGAGAGACCCAGTACTTC
TRBJ1-2 . few TRBV12-5 CASGIPEWGYTF TGTGCTAGTGGAATTCCGGAATGGGGCTACACCTTC
TRBJ1-1 . few TRBV18 CASSFVENTEAFF TGTGCCAGCTCATTCGTGGAGAACACTGAAGCTTTCTTT
TRBJ2-3 . once TRBV5-1 CASSLDRGARFDTQYF TGCGCCAGCAGCTTGGATCGGGGGGCGCGTTTTGATACGCAGTATTTT
TRBJ1-1 . . TRBV6-6 CASSLGQMNTEAFF TGTGCCAGCAGTCTAGGACAGATGAACACTGAAGCTTTCTTT
TRBJ2-7 . . TRBV5-1 CASSLAGLPSSYEQYF TGCGCCAGCAGCTTGGCCGGGCTCCCCAGCTCCTACGAGCAGTACTTC
TRBJ2-1 . . TRBV19 CASSLSSSSYNEQFF TGTGCCAGTAGCCTTTCTTCCTCCTCCTACAATGAGCAGTTCTTC
TRBJ2-7 TRBD2 . TRBV7-9 CASSGGLDLRPKQYF TGTGCCAGCAGCGGTGGACTAGACCTACGACCGAAGCAGTACTTC
TRBJ1-4 TRBD1 . TRBV11-2 CASSPGDRTNEKLFF TGTGCCAGCAGCCCAGGGGACAGGACTAATGAAAAACTGTTTTTT
TRBJ1-2 . . TRBV28 CASSSNPTGSGYTF TGTGCCAGCAGTTCCAATCCTACAGGGAGCGGCTACACCTTC
TRBJ1-1 . few TRBV9 CASSVGPPGGNTEAFF TGTGCCAGCAGCGTCGGACCTCCCGGGGGGAACACTGAAGCTTTCTTT
TRBJ2-7 . . TRBV11-3 CASSSGPDYEQYF TGTGCCAGCAGCTCGGGTCCAGACTACGAGCAGTACTTC
TRBJ1-2 . . TRBV15 CATSRDHRGPPYGYTF TGTGCCACCAGCAGAGATCATCGGGGGCCTCCCTATGGCTACACCTTC
TRBJ2-5 TRBD1 . TRBV5-1 CASSLTGGSETQYF TGCGCCAGCAGCCTAACAGGGGGTAGTGAGACCCAGTACTTC
TRBJ1-2 TRBD1 . TRBV28 CASSSYRQGAAYGYTF TGTGCCAGCAGTTCCTATCGACAGGGGGCGGCCTATGGCTACACCTTC
TRBJ2-1 TRBD1 . TRBV11-2 CASSGQEAYNEQFF TGTGCCAGCAGCGGACAGGAGGCTTACAATGAGCAGTTCTTC
TRBJ1-2 TRBD1 . TRBV29-1 CSVEESDTGQGLYYGYTF TGCAGCGTTGAAGAGTCTGATACCGGACAGGGGTTGTACTATGGCTACACCTTC
TRBJ2-3 TRBD2 few TRBV23-1 CASSQSSRTSGTPLGTDTQYF TGCGCCAGCAGTCAATCTAGTAGGACTAGCGGGACCCCACTGGGCACAGATACGCAGTATTTT